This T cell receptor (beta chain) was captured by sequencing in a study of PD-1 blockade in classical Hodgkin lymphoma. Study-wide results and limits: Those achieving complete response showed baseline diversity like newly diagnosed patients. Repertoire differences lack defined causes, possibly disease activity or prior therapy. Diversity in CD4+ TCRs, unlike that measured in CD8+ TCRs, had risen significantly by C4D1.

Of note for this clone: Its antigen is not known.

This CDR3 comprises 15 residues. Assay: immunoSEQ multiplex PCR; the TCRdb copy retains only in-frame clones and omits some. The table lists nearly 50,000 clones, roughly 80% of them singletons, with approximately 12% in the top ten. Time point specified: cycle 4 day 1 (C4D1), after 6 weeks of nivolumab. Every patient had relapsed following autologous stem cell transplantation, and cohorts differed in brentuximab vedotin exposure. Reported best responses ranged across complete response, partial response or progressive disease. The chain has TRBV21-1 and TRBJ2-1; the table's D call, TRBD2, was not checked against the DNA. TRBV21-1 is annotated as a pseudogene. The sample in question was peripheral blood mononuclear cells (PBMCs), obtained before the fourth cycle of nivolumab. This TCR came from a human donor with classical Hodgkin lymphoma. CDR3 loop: CASSSVVRSGNEQFF. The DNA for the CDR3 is TGTGCCAGCAGCTCTGTCGTGCGGAGTGGCAATGAGCAGTTCTTC.